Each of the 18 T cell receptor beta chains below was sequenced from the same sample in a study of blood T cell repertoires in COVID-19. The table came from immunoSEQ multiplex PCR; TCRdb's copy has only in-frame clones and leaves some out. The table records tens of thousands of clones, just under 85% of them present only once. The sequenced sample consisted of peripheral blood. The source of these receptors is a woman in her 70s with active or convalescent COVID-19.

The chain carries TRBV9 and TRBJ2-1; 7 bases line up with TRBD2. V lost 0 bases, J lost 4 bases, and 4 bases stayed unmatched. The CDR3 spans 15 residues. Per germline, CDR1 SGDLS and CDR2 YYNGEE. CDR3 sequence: CASSVASGTYNEQFF. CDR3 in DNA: TGTGCCAGCAGCGTAGCTAGCGGAACATACAATGAGCAGTTCTTC.

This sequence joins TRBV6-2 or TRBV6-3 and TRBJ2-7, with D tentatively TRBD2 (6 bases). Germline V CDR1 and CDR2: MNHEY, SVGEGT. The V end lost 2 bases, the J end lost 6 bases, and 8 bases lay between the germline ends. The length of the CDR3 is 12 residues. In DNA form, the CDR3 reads TGTGCCAGCAGTTACCCCGGGGGCGAGCAGTACTTC. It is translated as CASSYPGGEQYF.

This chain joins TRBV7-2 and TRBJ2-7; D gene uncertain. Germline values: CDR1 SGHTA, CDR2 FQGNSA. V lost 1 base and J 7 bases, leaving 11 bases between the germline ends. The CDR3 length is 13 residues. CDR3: CASSLVMLEEQYF. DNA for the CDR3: TGTGCCAGCAGCTTAGTTATGTTAGAAGAGCAGTACTTC.

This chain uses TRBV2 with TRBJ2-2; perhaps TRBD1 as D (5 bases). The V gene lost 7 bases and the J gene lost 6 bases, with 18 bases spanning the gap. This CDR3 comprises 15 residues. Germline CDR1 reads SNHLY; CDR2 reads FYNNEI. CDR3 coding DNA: TGTGCCAGCAAGCCTCAGGGTTTAAGCTCCGGGGAGCTGTTTTTT. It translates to CASKPQGLSSGELFF.

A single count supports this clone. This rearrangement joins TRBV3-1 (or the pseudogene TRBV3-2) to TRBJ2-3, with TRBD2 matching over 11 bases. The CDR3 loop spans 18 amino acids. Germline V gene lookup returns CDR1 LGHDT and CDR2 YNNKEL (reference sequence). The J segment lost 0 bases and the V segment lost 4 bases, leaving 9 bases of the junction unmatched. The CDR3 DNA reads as TGTGCCAGCAGCCCCTGGGGTAGCGGGGGGGCTAGCACAGATACGCAGTATTTT. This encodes CASSPWGSGGASTDTQYF.

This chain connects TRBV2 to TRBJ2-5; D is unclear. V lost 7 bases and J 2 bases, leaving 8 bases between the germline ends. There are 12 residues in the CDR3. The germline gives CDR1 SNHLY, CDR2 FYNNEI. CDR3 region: CASKLLQETQYF. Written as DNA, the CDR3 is TGTGCCAGCAAGCTTTTGCAAGAGACCCAGTACTTC.

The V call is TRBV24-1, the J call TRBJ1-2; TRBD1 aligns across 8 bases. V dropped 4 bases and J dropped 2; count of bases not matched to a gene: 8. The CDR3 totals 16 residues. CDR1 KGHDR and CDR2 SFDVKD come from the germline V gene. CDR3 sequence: CATSDPGQGGNYGYTF. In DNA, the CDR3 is TGTGCCACCAGTGACCCCGGACAGGGAGGGAACTATGGCTACACCTTC.

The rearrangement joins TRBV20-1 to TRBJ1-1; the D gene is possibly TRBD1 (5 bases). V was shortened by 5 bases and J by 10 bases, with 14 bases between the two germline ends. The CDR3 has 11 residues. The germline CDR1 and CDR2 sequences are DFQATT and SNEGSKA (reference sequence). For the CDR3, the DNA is TGCAGTGCTGAACAGGTCTCGGGAGCTTTCTTT. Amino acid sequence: CSAEQVSGAFF.

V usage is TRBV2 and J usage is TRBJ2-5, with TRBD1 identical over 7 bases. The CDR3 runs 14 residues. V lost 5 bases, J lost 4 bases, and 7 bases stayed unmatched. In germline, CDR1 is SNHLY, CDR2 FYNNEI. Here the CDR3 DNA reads TGTGCCAGCAGTTCACAGGGGTTTGGAGAGACCCAGTACTTC. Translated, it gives CASSSQGFGETQYF.

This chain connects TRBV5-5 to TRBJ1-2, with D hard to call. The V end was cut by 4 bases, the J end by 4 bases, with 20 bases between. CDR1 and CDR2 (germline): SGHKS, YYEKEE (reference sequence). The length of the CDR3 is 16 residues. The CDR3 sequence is CASSRALADSFYGYTF. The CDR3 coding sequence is TGTGCCAGCAGCAGGGCACTGGCGGACTCATTCTATGGCTACACCTTC.

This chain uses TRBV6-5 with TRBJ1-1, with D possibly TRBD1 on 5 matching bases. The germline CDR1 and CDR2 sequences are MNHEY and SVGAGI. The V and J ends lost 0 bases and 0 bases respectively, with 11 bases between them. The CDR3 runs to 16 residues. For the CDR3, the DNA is TGTGCCAGCAGTTACTCGGCAGGGAACATGAACACTGAAGCTTTCTTT. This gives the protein CASSYSAGNMNTEAFF.

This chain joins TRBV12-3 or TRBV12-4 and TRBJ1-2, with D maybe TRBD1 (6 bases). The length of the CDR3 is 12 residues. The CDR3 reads CVSGQMNYGYTF. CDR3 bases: TGTGTCTCTGGACAGATGAACTATGGCTACACCTTC.

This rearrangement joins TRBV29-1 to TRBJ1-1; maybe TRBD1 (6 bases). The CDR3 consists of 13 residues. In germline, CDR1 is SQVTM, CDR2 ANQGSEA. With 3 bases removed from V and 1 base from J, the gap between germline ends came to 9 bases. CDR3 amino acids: CSVDSRGNTEAFF. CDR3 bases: TGCAGCGTTGACAGCAGGGGGAACACTGAAGCTTTCTTT.

The CDR3 bases are TGTGCCAGCAGTTTCGGGAGCTATGGCTACACCTTC. This codes for CASSFGSYGYTF. The chain is built from TRBV28 and TRBJ1-2; D remains ambiguous. This CDR3 contains 12 residues. Trimming left V 3 bases short and J 4 bases short, with 6 bases between. The germline gives CDR1 MDHEN, CDR2 SYDVKM.

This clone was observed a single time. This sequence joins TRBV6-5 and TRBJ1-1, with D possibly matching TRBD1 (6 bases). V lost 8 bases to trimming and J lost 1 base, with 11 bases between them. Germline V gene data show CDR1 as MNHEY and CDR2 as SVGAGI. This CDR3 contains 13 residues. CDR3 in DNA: TGTGCCAGCGCAGGACAGAAGAACACTGAAGCTTTCTTT. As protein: CASAGQKNTEAFF.

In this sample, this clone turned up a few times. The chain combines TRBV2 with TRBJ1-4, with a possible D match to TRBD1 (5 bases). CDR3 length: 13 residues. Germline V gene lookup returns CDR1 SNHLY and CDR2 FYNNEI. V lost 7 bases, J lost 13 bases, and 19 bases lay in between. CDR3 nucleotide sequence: TGTGCCAGCACCTGGTTGGGGGGATCCAGACTGTTTTTT. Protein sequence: CASTWLGGSRLFF.

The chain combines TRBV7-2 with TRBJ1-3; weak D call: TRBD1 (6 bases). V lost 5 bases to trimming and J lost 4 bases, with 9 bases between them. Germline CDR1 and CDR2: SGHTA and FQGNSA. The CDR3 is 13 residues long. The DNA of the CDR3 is TGTGCCAGCAGCCCTACAGGGGGAAACACCATATATTTT. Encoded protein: CASSPTGGNTIYF.

The CDR3 coding sequence is TGTGCCAGCAGTTCCTCCGGCACAGGGGACACAGATACGCAGTATTTT. Amino acids: CASSSSGTGDTDTQYF. The chain is built from TRBV28 and TRBJ2-3; TRBD1 aligns across 7 bases. The CDR3 is made up of 16 amino acids. Looked up from germline, CDR1 is MDHEN and CDR2 is SYDVKM. Losses at the gene ends were 4 bases for V and 2 bases for J; bases not matched to a gene: 9.